This T cell receptor (beta chain) was identified during a study of blood T cell repertoires in COVID-19. In its sample, this clone was seen once. This table comes from immunoSEQ multiplex PCR, and its TCRdb copy is limited to in-frame clones, with some not included. The sample includes about 330,000 clones, about 82% of them seen just once. From germline, CDR1 is SGHRS and CDR2 YFSETQ. The CDR3 extends over 16 amino acids. V dropped 3 bases and J dropped 4; count of bases not matched to a gene: 7. This receptor was obtained from a human donor in a cohort sampled during active COVID-19. The chain has TRBV5-1 and TRBJ2-1; 10 bases line up with TRBD1. The sample consisted of peripheral blood. CDR3 in DNA: TGCGCCAGCAGCTCCCGGGGACAGGGGACGTACAATGAGCAGTTCTTC. It encodes CASSSRGQGTYNEQFF. Variable domain in full (rest from reference TRBV5-1 and TRBJ2-1): KAGVTQTPRYLIKTRGQQVTLSCSPISGHRSVSWYQQTPGQGLQFLFEYFSETQRNKGNFPGRFSGRQFSNSRSEMNVSTLELGDSALYLCASSSRGQGTYNEQFFGPGTRLTVL.